The entry below describes one T cell receptor beta chain. What it recognizes is unknown. A much larger clonotype is one base distant, so this may be a read error. The TCR beta CDR3 region was amplified by multiplex PCR employing 32 V and 13 J primers. TCRdb reprocessed the multiplex PCR reads via MiXCR and lists one record per CDR3 protein. In the table there are fewer than 5,500 distinct CDR3 sequences, 33% of which are singletons. The data originate from a study of immune heterogeneity within non-small cell lung tumors. Study observations and caveats: Tumor sites within a patient were found to share identical dominant CDR3 beta clonotypes, and site-unique high-frequency clones were also present.

The starting template was genomic DNA from bulk tumor, around 660 ng per sample. Several biopsies were collected from each primary tumor during surgery. They were spaced as far apart as possible within the tumor mass. Patients underwent curative surgery for non-small cell lung cancer (untreated and newly diagnosed). Surgery with curative intent was being performed on the donors, who were newly diagnosed non-small cell lung cancer patients. The sequence derives from a woman in her forties or fifties with non-small cell lung cancer. Sequencing was performed on lung tumor tissue.

The CDR3 region is CASTLGWDTIYF. The CDR3 bases are TGTGCCAGCACCCTTGGTTGGGACACCATATATTTT. The gene calls are TRBV14 and TRBJ1-3; D is ambiguous. This CDR3 has 12 amino acids. The V gene's germline CDR1 is SGHDN and CDR2 FVKESK. V was clipped by 7 bases and J by 8 bases, with 12 bases between them.